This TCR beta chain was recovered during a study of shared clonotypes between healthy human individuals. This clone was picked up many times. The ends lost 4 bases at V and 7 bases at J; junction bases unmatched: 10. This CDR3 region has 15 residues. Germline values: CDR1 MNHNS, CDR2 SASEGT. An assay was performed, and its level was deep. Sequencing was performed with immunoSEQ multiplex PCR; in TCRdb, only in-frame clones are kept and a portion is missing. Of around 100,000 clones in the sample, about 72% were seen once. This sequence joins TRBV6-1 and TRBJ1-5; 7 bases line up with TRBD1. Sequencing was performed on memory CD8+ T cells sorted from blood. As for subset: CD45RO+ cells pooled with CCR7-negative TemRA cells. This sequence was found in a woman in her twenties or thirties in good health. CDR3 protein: CASSALKTGYQPQHF. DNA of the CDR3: TGTGCCAGCAGTGCCTTAAAGACAGGGTACCAGCCCCAGCATTTT.